Each of the 5 T cell receptor beta chains below was sequenced from the same sample in a study of T cells after yellow fever vaccination. TCRdb analysed the 5' RACE reads with MiXCR anew, one entry per CDR3 protein. The sample gives around 250,000 distinct CDR3 sequences, 6.5% to 8.5% of which show up once; 0.85% is in the top ten. Sequences were derived from CD4+ T cells sorted from PBMCs, sampled 15 days after the yellow fever booster vaccination. All receptors come from a man in his thirties or forties who received the YFV17D yellow fever vaccine.

This clonotype was recorded many times. V gene TRBV7-8 combines with J gene TRBJ1-5; D unresolved. The germline V gene has CDR1 SGHVS and CDR2 FQNEAQ. V was pared by 3 bases and J by 5 bases, with 5 bases between. The CDR3 is 12 amino acids. As DNA, the CDR3 is TGTGCCAGCAGCTTGCACTATCAGCCCCAGCATTTT. Encoded protein: CASSLHYQPQHF.

At least ten counts were recorded for this clonotype. The rearrangement uses TRBV5-1 and TRBJ2-1; 10 bases agree with TRBD2. Trimming removed 4 bases from V and 2 bases from J; junction bases left unmatched: 3. The CDR3 has 15 residues. CDR1 and CDR2 (germline): SGHRS, YFSETQ. CDR3 DNA sequence: TGCGCCAGCAGCGCTACTAGCGGGACCTACAATGAGCAGTTCTTC. Translating it yields CASSATSGTYNEQFF. Filled out from reference TRBV5-1 and TRBJ2-1, the complete variable domain reads KAGVTQTPRYLIKTRGQQVTLSCSPISGHRSVSWYQQTPGQGLQFLFEYFSETQRNKGNFPGRFSGRQFSNSRSEMNVSTLELGDSALYLCASSATSGTYNEQFFGPGTRLTVL.

This clonotype was seen only a few times. V is TRBV30 and J is TRBJ2-1, with 12 bases that match TRBD2. The CDR3 contains 15 residues. Germline trimming cut 2 bases from V and 6 bases from J; bases unmatched to any gene: 5. Germline V gene sequence: CDR1 GTSNPN, CDR2 SVGIG (reference sequence). The CDR3 region has the DNA TGTGCCTGGAGTCAAGGACTAGCGGGGATCAATGAGCAGTTCTTC. It translates to CAWSQGLAGINEQFF. The full variable domain, its missing parts supplied by reference TRBV30 and TRBJ2-1, is SQTIHQWPATLVQPVGSPLSLECTVEGTSNPNLYWYRQAAGRGLQLLFYSVGIGQISSEVPQNLSASRPQDRQFILSSKKLLLSDSGFYLCAWSQGLAGINEQFFGPGTRLTVL.

The chain carries TRBV29-1 and TRBJ2-3; 8 nucleotides align to TRBD2. The V gene end was trimmed by 4 bases and the J gene end by 4 bases; junction bases not matched to a gene: 7. The CDR3 consists of 14 residues. The germline gives CDR1 SQVTM, CDR2 ANQGSEA. CDR3 loop: CSVAERERSDTQYF. The CDR3 DNA is TGCAGCGTTGCTGAGCGGGAGAGGTCAGATACGCAGTATTTT.

This clonotype was seen many times. The chain recombines TRBV20-1 with TRBJ2-2; D remains unclear. From germline, CDR1 is DFQATT and CDR2 SNEGSKA (reference sequence). Deletions cut 5 bases from V and 0 bases from J, with 13 bases between. CDR3 length: 15 amino acids. The CDR3, as DNA: TGCAGTGCTCGCCCTCGCGGAACGAACACCGGGGAGCTGTTTTTT. Amino acid sequence: CSARPRGTNTGELFF.